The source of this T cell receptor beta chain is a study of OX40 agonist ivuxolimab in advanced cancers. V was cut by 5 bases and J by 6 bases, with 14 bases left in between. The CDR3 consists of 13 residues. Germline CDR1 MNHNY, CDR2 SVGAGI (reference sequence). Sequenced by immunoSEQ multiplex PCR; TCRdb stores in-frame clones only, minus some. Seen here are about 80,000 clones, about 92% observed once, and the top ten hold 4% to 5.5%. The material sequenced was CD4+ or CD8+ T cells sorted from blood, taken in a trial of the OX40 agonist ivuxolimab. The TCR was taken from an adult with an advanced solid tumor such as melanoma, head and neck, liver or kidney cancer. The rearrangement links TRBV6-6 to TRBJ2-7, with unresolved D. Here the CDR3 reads CASSSLSFSEQYF. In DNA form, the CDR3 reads TGTGCCAGCAGTAGTCTCAGCTTTTCCGAGCAGTACTTC.